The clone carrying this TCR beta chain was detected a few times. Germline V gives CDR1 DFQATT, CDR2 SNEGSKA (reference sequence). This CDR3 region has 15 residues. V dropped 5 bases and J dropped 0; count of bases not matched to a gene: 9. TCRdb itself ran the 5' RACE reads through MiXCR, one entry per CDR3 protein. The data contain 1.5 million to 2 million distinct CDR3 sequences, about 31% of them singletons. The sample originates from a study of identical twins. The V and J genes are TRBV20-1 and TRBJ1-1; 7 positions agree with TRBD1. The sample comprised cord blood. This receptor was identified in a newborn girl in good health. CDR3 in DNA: TGCAGTGCTCCCCCCCTGACAGGGATGAACACTGAAGCTTTCTTT. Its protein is CSAPPLTGMNTEAFF.